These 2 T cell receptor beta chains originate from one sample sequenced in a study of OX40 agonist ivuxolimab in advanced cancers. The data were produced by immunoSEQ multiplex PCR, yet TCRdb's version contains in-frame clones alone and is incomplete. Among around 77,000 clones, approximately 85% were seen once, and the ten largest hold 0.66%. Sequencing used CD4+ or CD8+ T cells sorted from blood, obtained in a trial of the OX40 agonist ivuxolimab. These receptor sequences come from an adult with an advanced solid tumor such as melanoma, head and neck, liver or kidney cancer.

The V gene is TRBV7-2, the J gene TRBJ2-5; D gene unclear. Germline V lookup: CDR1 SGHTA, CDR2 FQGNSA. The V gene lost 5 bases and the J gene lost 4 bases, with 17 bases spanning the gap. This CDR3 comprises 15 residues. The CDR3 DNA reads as TGTGCCAGCAGCCTCTCTGGGCCCACGGGAGAGACCCAGTACTTC. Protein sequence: CASSLSGPTGETQYF.

Here the CDR3 DNA reads TGTGCCAGCAACCGGGGCACAGATACGCAGTATTTT. This gives the protein CASNRGTDTQYF. The chain combines TRBV2 with TRBJ2-3; D is undetermined. Germline assignment: CDR1 SNHLY and CDR2 FYNNEI. V was cut by 7 bases and J by 1 base, with 6 bases left in between. The CDR3 consists of 12 residues.